These 22 T cell receptor beta chains originate from one sample sequenced in a study of tumor and adjacent non-tumor tissue in lung cancer. No cell sorting was done before RNA was extracted from the tissue. This non-tumor lung sample came from over 3 cm beyond the tumor edge. A modified ARM-PCR protocol with three rounds of nested PCR amplified TCRbeta. TCRdb analysed the multiplex PCR reads with MiXCR anew, one entry per CDR3 protein. The profile shows 100,000 or so distinct CDR3 sequences, 55% to 65% of them singletons. The sample was distant non-tumor lung tissue. The receptors stem from a young man with non-small cell lung cancer.

J is TRBJ2-3 and V is TRBV5-1, with D possibly being TRBD1 (5 bases). V was shortened by 2 bases and J by 7 bases, with 14 bases between the two germline ends. The CDR3 has 14 amino acids. The germline CDR1 and CDR2 sequences are SGHRS and YFSETQ. For the CDR3, the DNA is TGCGCCAGCAGCTTAACACAGGCGGCAAATACGCAGTATTTT. Translating gives CASSLTQAANTQYF.

Notes on this clonotype: At one end, the junction sequence differs from germline, possibly due to a read error. The J gene is TRBJ2-5, the V gene TRBV24-1; 8 nucleotides line up with TRBD1. Germline V gives CDR1 KGHDR, CDR2 SFDVKD. The CDR3 loop spans 15 amino acids. The CDR3 bases are TGTGCCACCAGTCACGGGACAGGTTTACAAGAGATCCAGTACTTC. This translates into CATSHGTGLQEIQYF.

A remark on this clonotype: The CDR3 does not close with the conserved phenylalanine or tryptophan, likely indicating a read error. V gene TRBV20-1 combines with J gene TRBJ1-4, with D unclear. Trimming cost V 6 bases and J 10 bases, with 15 bases left between them. Germline CDR1 reads DFQATT; CDR2 reads SNEGSKA (reference sequence). This CDR3 spans 12 amino acids. DNA of the CDR3: TGCAGTGCGTACGAAATCTGCGTAAAACTGTTTTCT. As protein: CSAYEICVKLFS.

The chain is built from TRBV13 and TRBJ1-1, with TRBD1 as a possible D gene (5 bases). CDR1 is PRHDT, CDR2 FYEKMQ, per germline (reference sequence). Trimming took off 5 bases at V and 4 bases at J, with 11 bases between the two ends. The CDR3 sequence is 13 residues long. As DNA, the CDR3 is TGTGCCAGCAGCGCACAGGAAAGCACTGAAGCTTTCTTT. As protein: CASSAQESTEAFF.

V and J are TRBV6-1 and TRBJ2-3; 10 bases are shared with TRBD2. CDR3 length: 13 residues. From germline, CDR1 is MNHNS and CDR2 SASEGT. CDR3 bases: TGTGCGGCGAGCGGGAGGGCCGGGGATACGCAGTATTTT. Its translation is CAASGRAGDTQYF.

A note on this clonotype: No conserved phenylalanine or tryptophan is present at the end of the CDR3, so a read error is the likely explanation. The V gene is TRBV20-1, the J gene TRBJ2-1; TRBD1 matches at 8 bases. Germline V gene sequence: CDR1 DFQATT, CDR2 SNEGSKA (reference sequence). The CDR3 is 15 amino acids. The V segment lost 0 bases and the J segment 1 base; nucleotides outside the gene matches: 2. DNA for the CDR3: TGCAGTGCTAGAGATGACAGGGGTTCCTACAATGAGCAGTTCCTC. Protein: CSARDDRGSYNEQFL.

The chain uses TRBV11-3 and TRBJ1-1; 9 bases map to TRBD1. CDR3 size: 14 residues. Germline CDR1 SGHNT, CDR2 YENEEA. V dropped 7 bases and J dropped 5; count of bases not matched to a gene: 8. The CDR3 loop reads CASTMGQGDTEAFF. The DNA for the CDR3 is TGTGCCAGCACCATGGGACAGGGCGATACTGAAGCTTTCTTT.

This clonotype has a single count. This may come from a read error, since a much larger clone is one base off. This is likely a read error, given that the CDR3 carries no conserved phenylalanine or tryptophan at its end. The chain couples TRBV4-1 to TRBJ2-7; no clear D. V was clipped by 0 bases and J by 3 bases, with 3 bases between them. Germline assignment: CDR1 MGHRA and CDR2 YSYEKL. This CDR3 contains 12 residues. CDR3 DNA: TGCGCCAGCAGCCAAGATGACTACGAGCAGTACTTA. It yields the protein CASSQDDYEQYL.

This chain joins TRBV24-1 and TRBJ1-4; D is possibly TRBD1 (5 bases). This CDR3 has 16 residues. Looked up from germline, CDR1 is KGHDR and CDR2 is SFDVKD. V was pared by 6 bases and J by 8 bases, with 21 bases between. The CDR3: CATSNSGDPMKEKLFF. In nucleotides, the CDR3 is TGTGCCACCAGTAATTCGGGGGACCCTATGAAGGAAAAACTGTTTTTT.

In regard to this clonotype: An end of the junction does not agree with germline; a read error may underlie this. The rearrangement uses TRBV11-3 and TRBJ2-7; 7 bases agree with TRBD2. Germline CDR1 SGHNT, CDR2 YENEEA. The CDR3 runs 16 residues. This chain's CDR3 is CTSSSPARGSSYEQYF. Here the CDR3 DNA reads TGTACCAGCAGCTCCCCCGCGCGGGGGAGCTCCTACGAACAGTACTTC.

This clonotype showed up many times. The V and J genes are TRBV20-1 and TRBJ2-3; possibly TRBD1 for D (6 bases). The CDR3 consists of 14 residues. In germline, CDR1 is DFQATT, CDR2 SNEGSKA (reference sequence). V lost 6 bases and J lost 3, with 16 bases in between. This chain's CDR3 is CSAKVGAQTDTQYF. The DNA of the CDR3 is TGCAGTGCCAAGGTGGGGGCACAGACAGATACGCAGTATTTT.

The chain is built from TRBV11-3 and TRBJ2-4; D possibly corresponds to TRBD1 (5 bases). Germline V gives CDR1 SGHNT, CDR2 YENEEA. Deletions cut 5 bases from V and 12 bases from J, with 14 bases between. This CDR3 is 12 amino acids long. The CDR3 region is CASSLQDPNQYF. As DNA, the CDR3 is TGTGCCAGCAGCCTACAGGACCCAAATCAGTACTTC.

Ten or more counts support this clonotype. This chain links TRBV4-3 with TRBJ1-3; no definite D call. The germline CDR1 and CDR2 sequences are LGHNA and YSLEER. The CDR3 runs 13 residues. V shed 0 bases and J shed 5 bases, with 5 bases lying between them. The CDR3 loop reads CASSQDGRNTIYF. The CDR3 DNA follows: TGCGCCAGCAGCCAAGATGGGCGAAACACCATATATTTT.

Concerning this clonotype itself: A read error may produce the germline difference seen at one junction end. The chain uses TRBV10-3 and TRBJ1-2, with TRBD1 as a possible D gene (5 bases). Germline CDR1 ENHRY, CDR2 SYGVKD. This CDR3 has 14 amino acids. CDR3 coding DNA: TGTGCCATCAGTGACGAGGGGCTTGACTATGACTACACCTTC. Translating it yields CAISDEGLDYDYTF.

This clonotype was detected only a few times. Possible read error: a much larger clone is one base away. The chain combines TRBV20-1 with TRBJ2-5; no firm D call. Trimming removed 4 bases at V and 7 bases at J, with 10 bases between. The CDR3 sequence is 11 residues long. Germline V lookup: CDR1 DFQATT, CDR2 SNEGSKA (reference sequence). The DNA for the CDR3 is TGCAGTGCTACCCCCTCCGGGACCCAGTACTTC. It codes for CSATPSGTQYF.

With respect to this clonotype: At one of its ends the junction is not consistent with the germline gene, which may arise from a read error. This chain uses TRBV10-3 with TRBJ2-7, with 9 bases matching TRBD1. Germline loops: CDR1 ENHRY, CDR2 SYGVKD. CDR3 size: 18 residues. The CDR3 loop reads CAISESPPRTGDGFEEYF. The CDR3 DNA is TGTGCCATCAGTGAGTCGCCCCCCCGGACAGGGGATGGTTTCGAGGAGTACTTC.

This clonotype was recorded once. Relative to the germline gene, one junction end is altered; a read error may explain this. The V call is TRBV29-1, the J call TRBJ2-2; D possibly corresponds to TRBD2 (7 bases). CDR1 is SQVTM and CDR2 is ANQGSEA in the germline V gene. The CDR3 sequence is 15 residues long. CDR3 residues: CSVEVGQRGAGELLF. CDR3 DNA: TGCAGTGTTGAGGTGGGACAAAGAGGCGCGGGGGAGCTGTTGTTT.

In its sample, this clonotype was seen many times. The CDR3 DNA is TGTGCCAGCACCAAAACAGGGGCCTACGAGCAGTACTTC. It is translated as CASTKTGAYEQYF. The chain joins TRBV6-6 to TRBJ2-7; TRBD1 aligns across 7 bases. Germline CDR1 and CDR2: MNHNY and SVGAGI (reference sequence). V lost 7 bases, J lost 2 bases, and 5 bases stayed unmatched. The CDR3 runs to 13 residues.

This chain uses TRBV25-1 with TRBJ2-7; D is uncertain. This CDR3 contains 12 residues. CDR1 is MGHDK, CDR2 SYGVNS, per germline. V lost 4 bases, J lost 12 bases, and 16 bases lay in between. CDR3 region: CASSGNFPLLYF. In DNA, the CDR3 is TGTGCCAGCAGTGGAAACTTCCCTTTACTGTACTTC.

Concerning this clonotype: The junction departs from germline at one end; a sequencing error may be responsible. This chain links TRBV20-1 with TRBJ2-7; D remains ambiguous. Germline values: CDR1 DFQATT, CDR2 SNEGSKA (reference sequence). CDR3 length: 12 residues. CDR3 nucleotide sequence: TGCAGTGTTTACAGAGGATCGTACGAGCAGCACTTC. This encodes CSVYRGSYEQHF.

On this clonotype itself: It is likely a read error, because the conserved phenylalanine at the end of the CDR3 is missing. V usage is TRBV11-2 and J usage is TRBJ2-2, with 10 bases fitting TRBD1. Per the germline V gene, CDR1 is SGHAT and CDR2 is FQNNGV. The CDR3 totals 16 residues. The J segment lost 4 bases and the V segment lost 9 bases, leaving 11 bases of the junction unmatched. CDR3 in DNA: TGTGCCAGTAGCGCCGGGACAGGGGAAGGCACCGGGGAGCTGTTTTAT. Its protein is CASSAGTGEGTGELFY.

Notes on this clonotype: The junction shows a germline mismatch at one end, possibly a read error. The chain links TRBV11-3 to TRBJ2-2, with D tentatively TRBD1 (6 bases). This CDR3 spans 15 amino acids. Germline V gene lookup returns CDR1 SGHNT and CDR2 YENEEA. The CDR3 DNA reads as TGTGCCAGCAGCTTAGTGGGGGCGAACACCGGGGAGCTGCTTTTT. It yields the protein CASSLVGANTGELLF.